This TCR beta chain was obtained from a study of blood T cell repertoires in COVID-19 (dated by TCRdb to 2018 to 2020). In terms of the full investigation: Samples covering the acute and convalescent phases of COVID-19 were provided by collaborators in the United States, Italy and Spain. The prospective study material was composed of cDNA or gDNA derived from T cells, B-cell-depleted T cells, or PBMCs. Deeply sampled blood TCRbeta repertoires from subjects exposed to, actively infected with, or recovered from COVID-19 were included in the dataset. The repertoires were released in a freely available public database intended as a resource for research on the immune response to SARS-CoV-2. Samples came from the ongoing ImmuneRACE study (first 160 participants) plus 1,254 subjects from 6 global collaborators. Sample metadata almost always included a de-identified subject ID, COVID-19 status, age in years and sex. HLA class I and class II types, where available, came from metadata supplied by the sample provider rather than from assay-based typing.

The immunoSEQ Assay, a bias-controlled multiplex PCR, was used to amplify TCRbeta CDR3 regions from genomic DNA. Per the authors' processing: Within the assay, amplification of reference gene primers was used to estimate how many nucleated cells each sample contained. To quantify the absolute abundance of each unique TCRbeta CDR3 rearrangement, sequence reads were collapsed and filtered. For each sample, productive Simpson clonality was calculated by taking the square root of Simpson's diversity index across productive rearrangements. Sourced from immuneACCESS, this table was stored by TCRdb with only in-frame sequences that have V and J called. A share of the clones is absent; for the studies checked, an unresolved V gene accounts for under half, and the remainder has no known explanation. V and J calls and clone size are as listed in that table; D and trimming were resolved from the DNA. The sample has tens of thousands of clones on record, roughly 92% of them singletons. The ten largest clones take up about 7.3% of the sample.

Whole blood was collected in K2EDTA tubes by collaborating institutions according to the institutions' own protocols. For TCRbeta analysis, collaborators shipped samples in one of three forms: frozen whole blood, isolated PBMCs, or DNA extracted from either of those sample types. This clone was counted a few times. Its recognized antigen is unknown. Within one base of it there is no much larger clone, and no base qualities were kept. Broader findings and caveats from the paper: The amount of clinical and demographic metadata varied by source and participant and was provided uncurated.

Germline trimming: 1 base from V, 0 bases from J; junction bases outside gene matches: 6. From the germline V gene, CDR1 is MNHEY and CDR2 is SVGEGT. The CDR3, from cysteine to phenylalanine, totals 17 residues. Only CDR3 DNA is held: 51 bases, read in frame from base 1. The sequenced material came from peripheral blood. This receptor was taken from a human donor in a cohort sampled during active COVID-19. The rearrangement combines TRBV6-2 or TRBV6-3 with TRBJ1-5; 7 central bases correspond to TRBD1. The nucleotide sequence reads TGTGCCAGCAGTTACTACGGGACAGTGACTAGCAATCAGCCCCAGCATTTT. Translated, this is CASSYYGTVTSNQPQHF.